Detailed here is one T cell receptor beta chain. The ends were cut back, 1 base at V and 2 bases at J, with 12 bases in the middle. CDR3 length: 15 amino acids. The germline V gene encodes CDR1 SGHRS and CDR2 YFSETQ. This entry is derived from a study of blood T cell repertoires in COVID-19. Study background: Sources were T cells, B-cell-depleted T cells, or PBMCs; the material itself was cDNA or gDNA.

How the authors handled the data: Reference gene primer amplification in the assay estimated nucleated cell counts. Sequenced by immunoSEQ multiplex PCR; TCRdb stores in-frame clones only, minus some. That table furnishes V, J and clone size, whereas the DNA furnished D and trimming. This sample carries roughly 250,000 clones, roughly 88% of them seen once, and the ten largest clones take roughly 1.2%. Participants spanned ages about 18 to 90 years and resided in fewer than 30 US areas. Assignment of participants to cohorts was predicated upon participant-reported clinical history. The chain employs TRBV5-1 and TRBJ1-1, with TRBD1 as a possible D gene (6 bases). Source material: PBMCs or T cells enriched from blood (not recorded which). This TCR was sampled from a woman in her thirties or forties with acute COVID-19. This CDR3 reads CASSLFGGPNTEAFF. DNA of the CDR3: TGCGCCAGCAGCTTGTTTGGGGGCCCCAACACTGAAGCTTTCTTT. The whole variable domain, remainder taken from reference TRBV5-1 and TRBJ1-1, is KAGVTQTPRYLIKTRGQQVTLSCSPISGHRSVSWYQQTPGQGLQFLFEYFSETQRNKGNFPGRFSGRQFSNSRSEMNVSTLELGDSALYLCASSLFGGPNTEAFFGQGTRLTVV.